Listed here is a single T cell receptor beta chain. In the study's own analysis: From reference gene primer amplification, estimates of nucleated cell counts were derived. Sequencing used immunoSEQ multiplex PCR; TCRdb keeps in-frame clones, though not all of them. The D gene and trimming were derived from the DNA, and the V and J assignments and clone size from that table. The sample records 80,000 to 90,000 clones, around 85% being singletons. The sample originates from a study of blood T cell repertoires in COVID-19. Study-level information: Acute-phase and convalescent COVID-19 samples originated in the United States, Italy and Spain.

CDR3 size: 14 residues. Trimming removed 6 bases from V and 4 bases from J; junction bases left unmatched: 7. Germline values: CDR1 KGHSH, CDR2 LQKENI. This clonotype was sampled from a woman aged 80 or over with COVID-19, enrolled during active disease. J is TRBJ2-7 and V is TRBV18, with 9 bases lining up with TRBD2. Material for sequencing was peripheral blood. In DNA form, the CDR3 reads TGTGCCAGCTCCTCTGCTAGCGGGAATTACGAGCAGTACTTC. It yields the protein CASSSASGNYEQYF.